A single sample gave rise to the 8 T cell receptor beta chains below, sequenced in a study of identical twins. TCRdb reprocessed the 5' RACE reads with MiXCR, giving one entry per CDR3 protein. The repertoire has 1.5 million to 2 million distinct CDR3 sequences, around 29% of them found once; the top ten carry 0.25% to 0.3%. The sequenced sample was cord blood. Receptors originate from a newborn girl in good health.

The V and J genes are TRBV6-5 and TRBJ1-4, with D perhaps matching TRBD1 (6 bases). Trimming pared 0 bases from V and 6 bases from J, leaving 11 bases between. Germline V lookup: CDR1 MNHEY, CDR2 SVGAGI. This CDR3 is built from 15 residues. CDR3 sequence (DNA): TGTGCCAGCAGTTACTCGGGGGCTAGAGATGAAAAACTGTTTTTT. Its translation is CASSYSGARDEKLFF.

The chain carries TRBV20-1 and TRBJ2-1, with 8 bases aligning to TRBD2. The CDR3 consists of 15 residues. V lost 0 bases, J lost 5 bases, and 6 bases stayed unmatched. Germline CDR1 DFQATT, CDR2 SNEGSKA (reference sequence). The CDR3, as DNA: TGCAGTGCTAGAGATTACGGGAGGGGGAACAATGAGCAGTTCTTC. This codes for CSARDYGRGNNEQFF.

The V call is TRBV28, the J call TRBJ1-5; the D gene is possibly TRBD1 (5 bases). This CDR3 comprises 17 residues. The V and J ends lost 5 bases and 0 bases respectively, with 17 bases between them. Germline V gene lookup returns CDR1 MDHEN and CDR2 SYDVKM. The CDR3 DNA reads TGTGCCAGCAGTCGACAAGGACGGACATATAGCAATCAGCCCCAGCATTTT. This gives the protein CASSRQGRTYSNQPQHF.

The rearrangement joins TRBV7-9 to TRBJ2-5, with D uncertain. V lost 4 bases and J lost 5, with 11 bases in between. Germline V lookup: CDR1 SEHNR, CDR2 FQNEAQ (reference sequence). The CDR3 covers 13 residues. The CDR3 protein is CASSSPLWETQYF. The CDR3 DNA reads TGTGCCAGCAGCTCCCCATTGTGGGAGACCCAGTACTTC.

The CDR3 nucleotides are TGTGCCAGCAGCTTCGGCAGGGGGCAAGACTATGGCTACACCTTC. Translated, it gives CASSFGRGQDYGYTF. The chain links TRBV5-4 to TRBJ1-2, with 8 positions matching TRBD1. CDR1 SGHNT and CDR2 YYREEE come from the germline V gene (reference sequence). After removal of 2 bases from V and 3 bases from J, the junction contained 6 bases not matched to a gene. The CDR3 contains 15 residues.

This clonotype came up a few times. The rearrangement links TRBV9 to TRBJ2-1; 9 positions agree with TRBD2. The CDR3 consists of 16 residues. CDR1 and CDR2 (germline): SGDLS, YYNGEE. The ends lost 1 base at V and 7 bases at J; junction bases unmatched: 9. The CDR3 here is CASSVTSGRSGNEQFF. In DNA, the CDR3 is TGTGCCAGCAGCGTAACTAGCGGGCGCTCGGGGAATGAGCAGTTCTTC.

For this clonotype: At one end, the junction sequence differs from germline, possibly due to a read error. V is TRBV11-2 and J is TRBJ2-3; a weak D match, TRBD1 (5 bases). Per the germline V gene, CDR1 is SGHAT and CDR2 is FQNNGV. This CDR3 has 15 residues. The DNA for the CDR3 is TGCGCCAGCAGCACCCGGACACCTAGCACAGATACGCAGTATTTT. Its protein product is CASSTRTPSTDTQYF.

J is TRBJ2-1 and V is TRBV12-3 or TRBV12-4, with a tentative D call TRBD1 (6 bases). This CDR3 contains 16 residues. The germline V and J ends were trimmed by 8 bases and 6 bases, with 23 bases remaining between them. CDR3 nucleotide sequence: TGTGCCAGCCGTCGAAATATGCCATCACAGGGCAATGAGCAGTTCTTC. This sequence encodes CASRRNMPSQGNEQFF.